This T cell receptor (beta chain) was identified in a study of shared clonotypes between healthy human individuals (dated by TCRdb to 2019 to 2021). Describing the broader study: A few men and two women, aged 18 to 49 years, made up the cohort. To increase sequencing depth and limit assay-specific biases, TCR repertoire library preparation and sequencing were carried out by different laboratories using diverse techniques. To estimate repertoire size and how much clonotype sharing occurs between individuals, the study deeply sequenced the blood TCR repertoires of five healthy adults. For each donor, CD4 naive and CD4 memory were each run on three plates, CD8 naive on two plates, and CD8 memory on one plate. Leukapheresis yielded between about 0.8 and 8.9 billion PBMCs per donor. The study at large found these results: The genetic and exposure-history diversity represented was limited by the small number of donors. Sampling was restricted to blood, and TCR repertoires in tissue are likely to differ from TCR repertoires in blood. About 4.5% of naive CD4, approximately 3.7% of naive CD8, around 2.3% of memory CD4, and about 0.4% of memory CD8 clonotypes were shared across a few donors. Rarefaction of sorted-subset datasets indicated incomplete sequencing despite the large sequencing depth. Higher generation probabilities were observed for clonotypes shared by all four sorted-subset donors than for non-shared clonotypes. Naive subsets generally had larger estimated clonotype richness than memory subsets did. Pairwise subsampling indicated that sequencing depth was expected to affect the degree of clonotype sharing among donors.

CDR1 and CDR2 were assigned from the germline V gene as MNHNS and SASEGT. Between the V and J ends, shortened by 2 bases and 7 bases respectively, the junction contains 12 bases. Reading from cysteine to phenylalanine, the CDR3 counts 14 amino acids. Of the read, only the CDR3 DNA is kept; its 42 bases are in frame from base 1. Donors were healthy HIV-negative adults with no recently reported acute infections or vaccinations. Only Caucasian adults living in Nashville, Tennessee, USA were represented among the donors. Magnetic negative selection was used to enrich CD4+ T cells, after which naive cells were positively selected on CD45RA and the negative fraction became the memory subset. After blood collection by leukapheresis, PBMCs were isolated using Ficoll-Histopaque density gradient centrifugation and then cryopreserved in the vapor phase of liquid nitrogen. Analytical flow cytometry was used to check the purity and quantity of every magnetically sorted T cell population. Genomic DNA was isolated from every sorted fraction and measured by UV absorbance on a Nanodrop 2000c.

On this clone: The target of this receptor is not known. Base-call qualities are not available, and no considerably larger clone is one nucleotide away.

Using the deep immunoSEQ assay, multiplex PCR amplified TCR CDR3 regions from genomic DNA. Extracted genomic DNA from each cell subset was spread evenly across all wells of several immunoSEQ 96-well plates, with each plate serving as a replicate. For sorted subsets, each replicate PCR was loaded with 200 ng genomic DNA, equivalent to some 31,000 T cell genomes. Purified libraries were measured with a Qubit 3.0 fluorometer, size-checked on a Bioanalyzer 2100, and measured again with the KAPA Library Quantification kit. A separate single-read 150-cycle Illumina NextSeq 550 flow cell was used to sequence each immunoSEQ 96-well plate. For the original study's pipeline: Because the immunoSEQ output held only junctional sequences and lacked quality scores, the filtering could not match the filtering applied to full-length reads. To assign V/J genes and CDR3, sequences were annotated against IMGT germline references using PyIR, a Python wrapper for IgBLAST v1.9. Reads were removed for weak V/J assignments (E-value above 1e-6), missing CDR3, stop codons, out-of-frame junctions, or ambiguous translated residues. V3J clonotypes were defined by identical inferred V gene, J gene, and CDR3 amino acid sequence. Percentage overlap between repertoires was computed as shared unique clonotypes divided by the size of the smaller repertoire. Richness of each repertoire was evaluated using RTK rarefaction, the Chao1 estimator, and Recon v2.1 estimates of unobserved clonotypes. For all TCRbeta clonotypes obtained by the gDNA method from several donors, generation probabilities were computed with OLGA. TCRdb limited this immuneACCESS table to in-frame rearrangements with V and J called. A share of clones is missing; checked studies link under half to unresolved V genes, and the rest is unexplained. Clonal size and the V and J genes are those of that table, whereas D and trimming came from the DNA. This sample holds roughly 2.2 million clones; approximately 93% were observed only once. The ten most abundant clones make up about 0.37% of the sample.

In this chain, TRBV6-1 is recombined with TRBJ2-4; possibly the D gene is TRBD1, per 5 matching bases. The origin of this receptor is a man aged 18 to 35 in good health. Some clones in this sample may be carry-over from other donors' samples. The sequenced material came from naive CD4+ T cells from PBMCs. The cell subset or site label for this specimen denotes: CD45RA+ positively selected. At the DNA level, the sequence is TGTGCCAGCAGTGAACGGGCAGGGTGGAACATTCAGTACTTC. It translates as CASSERAGWNIQYF.